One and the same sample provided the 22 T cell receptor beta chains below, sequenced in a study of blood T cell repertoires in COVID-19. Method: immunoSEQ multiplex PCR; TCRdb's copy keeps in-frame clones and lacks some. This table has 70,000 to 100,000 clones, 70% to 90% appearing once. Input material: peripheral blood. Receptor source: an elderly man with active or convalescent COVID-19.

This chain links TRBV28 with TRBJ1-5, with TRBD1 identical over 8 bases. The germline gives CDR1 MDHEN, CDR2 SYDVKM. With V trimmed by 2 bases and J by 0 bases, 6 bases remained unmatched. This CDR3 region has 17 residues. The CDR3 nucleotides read TGTGCCAGCAGTTTACTCTCAGGGGGCTTTAGCAATCAGCCCCAGCATTTT. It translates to CASSLLSGGFSNQPQHF. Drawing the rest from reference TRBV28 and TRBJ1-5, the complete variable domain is DVKVTQSSRYLVKRTGEKVFLECVQDMDHENMFWYRQDPGLGLRLIYFSYDVKMKEKGDIPEGYSVSREKKERFSLILESASTNQTSMYLCASSLLSGGFSNQPQHFGDGTRLSIL.

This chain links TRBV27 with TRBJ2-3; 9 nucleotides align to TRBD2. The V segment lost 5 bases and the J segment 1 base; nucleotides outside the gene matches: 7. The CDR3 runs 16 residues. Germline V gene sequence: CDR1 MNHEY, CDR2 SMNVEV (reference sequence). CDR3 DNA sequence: TGTGCCAGCAGTCGAAGGGGGACTAGCCGCACAGATACGCAGTATTTT. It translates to CASSRRGTSRTDTQYF.

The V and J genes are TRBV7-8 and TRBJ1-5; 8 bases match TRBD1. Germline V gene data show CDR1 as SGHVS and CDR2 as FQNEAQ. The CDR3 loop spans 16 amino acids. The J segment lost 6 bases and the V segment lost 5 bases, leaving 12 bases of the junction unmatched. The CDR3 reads CASSTNFRQGLQPQHF. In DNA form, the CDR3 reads TGTGCCAGCAGCACCAACTTCAGACAGGGGCTTCAGCCCCAGCATTTT.

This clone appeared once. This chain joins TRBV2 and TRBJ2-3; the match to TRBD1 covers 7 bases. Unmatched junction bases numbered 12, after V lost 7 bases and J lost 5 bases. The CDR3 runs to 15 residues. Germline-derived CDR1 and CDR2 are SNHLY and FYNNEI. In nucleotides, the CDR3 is TGTGCCAGCACCCCCTCGACAGGGTGGAAAGATACGCAGTATTTT. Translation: CASTPSTGWKDTQYF. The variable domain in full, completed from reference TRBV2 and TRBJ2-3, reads EPEVTQTPSHQVTQMGQEVILRCVPISNHLYFYWYRQILGQKVEFLVSFYNNEISEKSEIFDDQFSVERPDGSNFTLKIRSTKLEDSAMYFCASTPSTGWKDTQYFGPGTRLTVL.

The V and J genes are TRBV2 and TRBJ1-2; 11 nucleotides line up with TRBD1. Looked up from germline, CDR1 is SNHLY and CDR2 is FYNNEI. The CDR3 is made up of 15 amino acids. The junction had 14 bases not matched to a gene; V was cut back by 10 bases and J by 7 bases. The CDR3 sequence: CATTPGQGARVGYTF. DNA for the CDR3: TGTGCCACCACCCCAGGACAGGGGGCACGGGTTGGCTACACCTTC.

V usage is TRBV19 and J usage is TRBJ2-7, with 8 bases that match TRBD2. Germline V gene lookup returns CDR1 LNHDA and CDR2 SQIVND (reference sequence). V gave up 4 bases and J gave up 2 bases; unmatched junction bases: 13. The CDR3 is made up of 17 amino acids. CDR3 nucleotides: TGTGCCAGTAGTACGGCCTGGCCTGGGACTAGTCCCTACGAGCAGTACTTC. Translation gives CASSTAWPGTSPYEQYF.

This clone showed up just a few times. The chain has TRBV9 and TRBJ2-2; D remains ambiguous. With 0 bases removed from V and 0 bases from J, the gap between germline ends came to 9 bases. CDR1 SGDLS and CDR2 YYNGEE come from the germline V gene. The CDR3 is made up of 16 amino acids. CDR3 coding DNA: TGTGCCAGCAGCGTAGGGCAGGCCGCGAACACCGGGGAGCTGTTTTTT. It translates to CASSVGQAANTGELFF.

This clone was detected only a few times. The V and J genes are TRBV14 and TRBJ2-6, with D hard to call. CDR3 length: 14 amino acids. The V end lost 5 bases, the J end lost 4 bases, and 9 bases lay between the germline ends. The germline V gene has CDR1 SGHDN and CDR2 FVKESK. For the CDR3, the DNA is TGTGCCAGCAGCTCTTACGGGGGGGCCAACGTCCTGACTTTC. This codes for CASSSYGGANVLTF.

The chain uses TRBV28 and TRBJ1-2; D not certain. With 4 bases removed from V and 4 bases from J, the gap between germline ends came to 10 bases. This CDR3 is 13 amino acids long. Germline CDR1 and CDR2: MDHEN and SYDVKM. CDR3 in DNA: TGTGCCAGCAGTTATTCGCGGGTCTATGGCTACACCTTC. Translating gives CASSYSRVYGYTF.

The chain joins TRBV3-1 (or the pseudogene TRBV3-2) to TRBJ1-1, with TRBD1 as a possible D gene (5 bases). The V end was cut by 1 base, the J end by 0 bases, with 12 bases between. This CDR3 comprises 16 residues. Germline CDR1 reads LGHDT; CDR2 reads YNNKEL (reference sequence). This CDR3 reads CASSQGPPTVNTEAFF. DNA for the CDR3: TGTGCCAGCAGCCAAGGCCCACCGACAGTGAACACTGAAGCTTTCTTT.

The CDR3 protein is CSASNPFGDTDTQYF. DNA of the CDR3: TGCAGTGCTAGTAATCCCTTTGGAGACACAGATACGCAGTATTTT. The chain combines TRBV20-1 with TRBJ2-3; the D is unclear. The germline gives CDR1 DFQATT, CDR2 SNEGSKA (reference sequence). The CDR3 runs to 15 residues. The V gene lost 3 bases and the J gene lost 2 bases, with 15 bases spanning the gap.

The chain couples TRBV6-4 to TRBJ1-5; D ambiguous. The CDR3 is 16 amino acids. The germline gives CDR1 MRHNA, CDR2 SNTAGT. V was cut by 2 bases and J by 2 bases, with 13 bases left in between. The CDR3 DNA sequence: TGTGCCAGCAGTGACCCCCGACGGAGGGGCAATCAGCCCCAGCATTTT. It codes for CASSDPRRRGNQPQHF.

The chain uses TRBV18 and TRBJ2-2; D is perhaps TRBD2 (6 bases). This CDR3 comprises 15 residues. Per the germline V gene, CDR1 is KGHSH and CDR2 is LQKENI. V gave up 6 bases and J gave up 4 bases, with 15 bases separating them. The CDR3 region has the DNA TGTGCCAGCTCTACGGGGACGGGAGTCACCGGGGAGCTGTTTTTT. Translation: CASSTGTGVTGELFF.

The CDR3, as DNA: TGTGCCAGCTCATCGGAACCCATAGCGACTCGGCAGTTCTTC. Its protein is CASSSEPIATRQFF. The genes are TRBV18 and TRBJ2-1; tentative D call: TRBD2 (5 bases). In germline, CDR1 is KGHSH, CDR2 LQKENI. This CDR3 spans 14 amino acids. The V end was cut by 5 bases, the J end by 12 bases, with 20 bases between.

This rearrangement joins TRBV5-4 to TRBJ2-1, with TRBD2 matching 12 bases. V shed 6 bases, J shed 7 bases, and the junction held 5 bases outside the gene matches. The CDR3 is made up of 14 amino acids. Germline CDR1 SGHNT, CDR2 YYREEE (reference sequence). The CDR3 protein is CASTSSGRANEQFF. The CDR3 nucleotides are TGTGCCAGCACCTCTAGCGGGAGGGCGAATGAGCAGTTCTTC. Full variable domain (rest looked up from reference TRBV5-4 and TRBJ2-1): ETGVTQSPTHLIKTRGQQVTLRCSSQSGHNTVSWYQQALGQGPQFIFQYYREEENGRGNFPPRFSGLQFPNYSSELNVNALELDDSALYLCASTSSGRANEQFFGPGTRLTVL.

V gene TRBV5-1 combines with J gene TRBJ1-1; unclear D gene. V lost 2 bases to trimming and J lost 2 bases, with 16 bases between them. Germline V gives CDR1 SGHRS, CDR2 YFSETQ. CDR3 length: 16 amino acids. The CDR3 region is CASSFTSARTNTEAFF. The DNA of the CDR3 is TGCGCCAGCAGCTTTACGTCCGCCAGGACTAACACTGAAGCTTTCTTT.

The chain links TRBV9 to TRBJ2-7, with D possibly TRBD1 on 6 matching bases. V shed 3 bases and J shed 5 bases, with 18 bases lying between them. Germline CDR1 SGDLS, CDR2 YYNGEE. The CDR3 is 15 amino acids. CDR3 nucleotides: TGTGCCAGCAGCGGCCAACCGGGGACAACCCACGAGCAGTACTTC. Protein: CASSGQPGTTHEQYF.

The chain's CDR3 is CASSAGARGLNQPQHF. CDR3 coding DNA: TGTGCCAGCAGTGCCGGGGCCAGGGGGCTCAATCAGCCCCAGCATTTT. The genes are TRBV6-6 and TRBJ1-5; 8 bases fit TRBD1. The germline CDR1 and CDR2 sequences are MNHNY and SVGAGI (reference sequence). J lost 3 bases, V lost 5 bases, and 9 bases had no gene match. This CDR3 is built from 16 residues.

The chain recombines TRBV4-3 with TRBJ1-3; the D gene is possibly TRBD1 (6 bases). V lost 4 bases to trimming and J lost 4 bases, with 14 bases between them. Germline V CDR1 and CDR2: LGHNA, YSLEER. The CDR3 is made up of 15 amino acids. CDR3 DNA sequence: TGCGCCAGCAGCCGCCGCCACAGGGAAGGAAACACCATATATTTT. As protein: CASSRRHREGNTIYF.

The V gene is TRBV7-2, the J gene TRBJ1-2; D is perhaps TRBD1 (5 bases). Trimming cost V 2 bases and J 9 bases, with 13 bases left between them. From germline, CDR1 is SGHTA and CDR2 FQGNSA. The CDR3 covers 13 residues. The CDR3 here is CASSLPGLNSYTF. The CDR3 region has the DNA TGTGCCAGCAGCTTACCGGGACTTAATAGCTACACCTTC. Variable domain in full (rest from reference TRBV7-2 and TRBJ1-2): GAGVSQSPSNKVTEKGKDVELRCDPISGHTALYWYRQSLGQGLEFLIYFQGNSAPDKSGLPSDRFSAERTGGSVSTLTIQRTQQEDSAVYLCASSLPGLNSYTFGSGTRLTVV.

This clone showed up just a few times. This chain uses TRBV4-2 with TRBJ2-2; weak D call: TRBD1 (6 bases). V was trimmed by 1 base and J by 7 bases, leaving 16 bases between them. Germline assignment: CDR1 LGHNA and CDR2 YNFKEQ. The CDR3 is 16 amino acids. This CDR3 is CASSQGSTGLIGELFF. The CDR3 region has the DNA TGTGCCAGCAGCCAAGGATCTACAGGGCTAATCGGGGAGCTGTTTTTT.

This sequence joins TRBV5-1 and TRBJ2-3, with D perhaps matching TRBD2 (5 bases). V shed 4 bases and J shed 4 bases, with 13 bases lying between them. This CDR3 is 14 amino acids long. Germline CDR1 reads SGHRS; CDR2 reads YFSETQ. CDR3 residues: CASSEPKEADTQYF. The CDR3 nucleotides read TGCGCCAGCAGCGAACCAAAGGAGGCAGATACGCAGTATTTT.